This T cell receptor (beta chain) was obtained from a study of T cell clusters in autoimmune cytopenias. The overall study: TRB sequencing had a median about 52,000 reads and roughly 2,400 distinct clonotypes per sample. Study-wide points: TRB repertoire shifts in secondary cytopenia and chronic lymphocytic leukemia mostly reflected lymphoma, not autoimmunity.

Germline values: CDR1 MGHRA, CDR2 YSYEKL. The CDR3 length is 15 residues. Points on this clonotype: Its antigen remains unknown.

TRB was amplified by touch-down multiplex PCR, primer pools A and B combined. For each CDR3 protein, TCRdb gives one entry from its re-call of the multiplex PCR reads, without DNA. The ten top clones account for roughly 45%, within a sample of about 460 distinct CDR3 sequences. TRB amplification used roughly 250 ng of peripheral blood genomic DNA. These data were likewise used in another study, on T cell repertoires in aging, cancer and after chemotherapy. That work contributes: Patients with chronic lymphocytic leukemia were sampled before and after fludarabine- or bendamustine-based chemotherapy. Age-matched healthy donors had significantly more diverse, less clonal blood TCR repertoires than untreated cancer patients.

Sequences were obtained from peripheral blood. The V gene is TRBV4-1, the J gene TRBJ1-1. The source is a human donor with chronic lymphocytic leukemia. The CDR3 region is CASSQGSPRNTEAFF.